Following are 5 T cell receptor beta chains from one sample sequenced in a study of CD8+ T cells in alopecia areata. Reverse transcribed after extraction, RNA yielded cDNA as the sequencing template. Method: immunoSEQ multiplex PCR; TCRdb's copy keeps in-frame clones and lacks some. The sample holds roughly 100,000 clones, more than 75% seen once. Treatment indicated: oral pan-JAK inhibitor, 5-10 mg twice daily. Sample: CD8+ T cells sorted from blood, taken at week 34, from a patient treated with tofacitinib. These receptors originate from a human donor with alopecia areata.

The rearrangement joins TRBV27 to TRBJ1-1, with D hard to call. The CDR3 has 14 residues. Germline CDR1 MNHEY, CDR2 SMNVEV (reference sequence). V was cut by 3 bases and J by 2 bases, with 10 bases left in between. This chain's CDR3 is CASSLVPANTEAFF. CDR3 nucleotide sequence: TGTGCCAGCAGTTTGGTCCCGGCAAACACTGAAGCTTTCTTT.

This rearrangement joins TRBV27 to TRBJ1-5, with TRBD1 matching 9 bases. V gave up 5 bases and J gave up 3 bases; unmatched junction bases: 5. The CDR3 covers 15 residues. Germline-derived CDR1 and CDR2 are MNHEY and SMNVEV (reference sequence). CDR3 sequence reads: CASSRGQGDNQPQHF. CDR3 coding DNA: TGTGCCAGCAGTAGGGGACAGGGAGACAATCAGCCCCAGCATTTT.

The gene calls are TRBV10-3 and TRBJ2-3; 8 nucleotides match TRBD1. The CDR3 is 18 residues long. The junction had 16 bases not matched to a gene; V was cut back by 4 bases and J by 4 bases. Germline assignment: CDR1 ENHRY and CDR2 SYGVKD. The CDR3 sequence is CAISATPGQALGADTQYF. CDR3 nucleotide sequence: TGTGCCATCAGTGCCACGCCGGGACAGGCTCTCGGGGCAGATACGCAGTATTTT.

This clone occurred once. The V call is TRBV27, the J call TRBJ1-2; the match to TRBD1 covers 9 bases. J was trimmed by 4 bases and V by 4 bases; bases with no gene match: 4. This CDR3 is 14 amino acids long. From germline, CDR1 is MNHEY and CDR2 SMNVEV (reference sequence). The CDR3 DNA is TGTGCCAGCAGTTCCACAGGGGGCGGCTATGGCTACACCTTC. Its translation is CASSSTGGGYGYTF.

The V gene is TRBV4-1, the J gene TRBJ2-7; D remains ambiguous. The CDR3 contains 15 residues. Trimming stripped 1 base from V and 2 bases from J, with 12 bases between. Germline CDR1 is MGHRA and CDR2 is YSYEKL. CDR3 coding DNA: TGCGCCAGCAGCCAAGGGGGTGGCGGACCCTACGAGCAGTACTTC. It translates to CASSQGGGGPYEQYF.